The present T cell receptor (beta chain) was sequenced within a study of blood T cell repertoires in COVID-19. Germline assignment: CDR1 MNHNS and CDR2 SASEGT. The germline V and J ends were trimmed by 3 bases and 0 bases, with 6 bases remaining between them. This CDR3 is 13 amino acids long. The assay was immunoSEQ multiplex PCR, and TCRdb's table has in-frame clones only and misses some. This sample has roughly 97,000 clones; roughly 91% occur once, and the top ten carry 5.5% to 7%. The sample consisted of peripheral blood. This clonotype was sampled from a human donor in a cohort sampled during active COVID-19. The V and J genes are TRBV6-1 and TRBJ2-7; maybe TRBD1 (6 bases). The CDR3 coding sequence is TGTGCCAGCAGTGAGGGACACTCCTACGAGCAGTACTTC. Translation gives CASSEGHSYEQYF.